This TCR beta chain emerged from a study of cytomegalovirus exposure and HLA in healthy donors. Note on this clone: The target antigen is unknown.

Germline CDR1 and CDR2: SNHLY and FYNNEI. V lost 7 bases, J lost 6 bases, and 5 bases stayed unmatched. This CDR3 has 13 residues. While the first cohort had 500 to 700 subjects, the donors belonged to the separate validation cohort of over a hundred subjects. The protocol was immunoSEQ multiplex PCR, while the TCRdb copy is restricted to in-frame clones and leaves out a portion. The data contain about 140,000 clones, 88% of them seen just once; the ten biggest clones take up 7% to 9%. Findings of the study overall: Rarity marked most TCR sequences, yet some public TCRs occurred in many donors.

V usage is TRBV2 and J usage is TRBJ1-2; the match to TRBD1 covers 10 bases. This TCR came from a woman under 30 in good health and CMV-seropositive. The sample comprised PBMCs. CDR3 sequence reads: CASTWDRGNGYTF. CDR3 nucleotide sequence: TGTGCCAGCACCTGGGACAGGGGTAATGGCTACACCTTC.